Listed below are T cell receptor beta chains from one sample, sequenced in a study of blood T cells in healthy people across ages. Each CDR3 protein gets one entry after TCRdb re-called the 5' RACE reads with MiXCR. The sample holds 790,000 or so distinct CDR3 sequences; just over 55% are singletons and the top ten take roughly 25%. Source material: blood. All receptors come from a man aged 40-49 years in good health. The CDR3 runs from the conserved cysteine through the conserved F or W. The D gene is left open where the match is weak.

j_gene	len	d_gene	v_gene	CDR3aa
TRBJ2-1	14	TRBD2	TRBV9	CASSVAGGDHEQFF
TRBJ2-1	12	NA	TRBV2	CASSESGYEQFF
TRBJ1-6	16	NA	TRBV6-6	CASSYTGDSYNSPLHF
TRBJ2-5	17	NA	TRBV7-9	CASSASTGLGFRETQYF
TRBJ2-7	18	NA	TRBV7-9	CASSRGPLPGVQGYEQYF
NA	13	NA	TRBV29-1	CSVRGGESYEQYF
TRBJ1-2	14	NA	TRBV28	CASSRTRGGYGYTF
TRBJ2-3	15	NA	TRBV12-3/TRBV12-4	CASTPEALATDTQYF
TRBJ2-1	14	TRBD2	TRBV7-9	CASSLTSGRNEQFF
TRBJ2-5	13	NA	TRBV28	CASRPRGQETQYF
TRBJ1-1	17	TRBD1	TRBV24-1	CATSDFGLQGMKTEAFF
TRBJ1-4	15	NA	TRBV4-3	CASKQEQGRNEKLFF
TRBJ2-7	13	TRBD1	TRBV2	CASTLRTGSEQYF
TRBJ1-2	12	NA	TRBV12-3/TRBV12-4	CASFTGVYGYTF
TRBJ2-1	14	NA	TRBV10-3	CAIKVAPLYNEQFF
TRBJ2-1	15	TRBD2	TRBV20-1	CSARGGLSSYNEQFF
NA	16	TRBD1	TRBV11-2	CASSSKTGGYRNEQYF
TRBJ2-1	15	TRBD2	TRBV12-3/TRBV12-4	CASSPREAGGGEQFF
TRBJ2-2	12	NA	TRBV29-1	CSTGSPTGELFF
TRBJ2-7	15	TRBD2	TRBV6-2/TRBV6-3	CASSQPGLAGVWQYF
TRBJ1-5	12	NA	TRBV28	CASRGPNQPQHF
TRBJ2-1	17	NA	TRBV12-3/TRBV12-4	CASNKPRGKASWDEQFF
TRBJ2-1	15	NA	TRBV20-1	CSTRDAAKGLDEQFF